The entry below describes one T cell receptor (beta chain). The germline V gene has CDR1 SQVTM and CDR2 ANQGSEA. CDR3 length: 12 amino acids. V was trimmed by 6 bases and J by 5 bases, leaving 14 bases between them. These data originate in a study of blood T cell repertoires in COVID-19. At the level of the study: Sites across the United States, Italy and Spain contributed samples from acute and convalescent COVID-19.

Per the study methods: Researchers report that nucleated cell counts were estimated from reference gene primer amplification. TCRdb keeps only in-frame clones here, not all; method: immunoSEQ multiplex PCR. V, J and clone size reflect that table, while D and trimming were determined from the DNA. The repertoire holds around 42,000 clones, with roughly 84% as singletons. Sample: peripheral blood. The rearrangement joins TRBV29-1 to TRBJ2-7, with D tentatively TRBD2 (5 bases). The receptor was isolated from a man in his sixties or seventies with acute or convalescent COVID-19. The CDR3 DNA reads TGCAGCGTCACCGGGAAAGTCGACGAGCAGTACTTC. Translated: CSVTGKVDEQYF.